This TCR beta chain is from a study of radiotherapy plus CTLA-4 blockade in lung cancer. For the study at large: Disease control was achieved by about 29% of patients, and objective responses by about 19%.

Losses at the gene ends were 3 bases for V and 3 bases for J; bases not matched to a gene: 10. The germline V gene encodes CDR1 MNHNS and CDR2 SASEGT. The CDR3 sequence is 16 residues long. Study-level results: How blood T cell clones changed early, along with interferon-beta, reportedly forecast response best. Radiotherapy plus ipilimumab was followed by expansion in blood of tumor-derived TCR clones.

Using immunoSEQ multiplex PCR, the repertoire was profiled, and TCRdb retains in-frame clones only, with some absent. Among some 98,000 clones listed, approximately 78% were seen once. The study treated chemo-refractory metastatic non-small-cell lung cancer patients with focal radiation plus ipilimumab CTLA-4 blockade. Concerning this clone itself: Its target is unknown.

The material was peripheral blood, obtained from a patient treated with radiotherapy plus ipilimumab. This TCR was recovered from a human donor with non-small cell lung cancer who had a partial response to radiotherapy plus ipilimumab. The chain couples TRBV6-1 to TRBJ2-5, with TRBD1 matching 7 bases. CDR3 in DNA: TGTGCCAGCAGTGAGAGTTTGGGACAGTGGAAAGAGACCCAGTACTTC. Its protein product is CASSESLGQWKETQYF.